This paragraph covers one TCR beta chain sequence. Antigen unknown. TCRdb re-called the RT-PCR reads with MiXCR, one entry per CDR3 protein. The sample lists hundreds of thousands of distinct CDR3 sequences, 14% occurring once. With 1 base removed from V and 10 bases from J, the gap between germline ends came to 11 bases. This CDR3 comprises 14 residues. Germline-derived CDR1 and CDR2 are LNHNV and YYDKDF (reference sequence). The data are from a study of response to subunit inactivated influenza vaccine. Regarding the study as a whole: There was a suggestion from the authors that each seasonal influenza vaccination recruits few new T cells.

This clonotype was obtained from a man aged 50 to 60 who received an inactivated influenza vaccine. The chain recombines TRBV15 with TRBJ1-6; TRBD1 is a possible D gene (6 bases). Sequenced material: PBMCs from blood, taken approximately 15 days before vaccination. CDR3 nucleotides: TGTGCCACCAGCAGAGCACAGGGTGACTCACCCCTCCACTTT. Amino acid sequence: CATSRAQGDSPLHF. The whole variable domain, remainder taken from reference TRBV15 and TRBJ1-6, is DAMVIQNPRYQVTQFGKPVTLSCSQTLNHNVMYWYQQKSSQAPKLLFHYYDKDFNNEADTPDNFQSRRPNTSFCFLDIRSPGLGDTAMYLCATSRAQGDSPLHFGNGTRLTVT.